The 5 T cell receptor beta chains below come from one sample, sequenced in a study of T cell repertoires in cytomegalovirus infection. MiXCR, run by TCRdb on the reads, gives a single entry per CDR3 protein. The sample gives fewer than 700,000 distinct CDR3 sequences, 20% to 25% of which show up once; approximately 8.2% is in the top ten. The sequencing sample was made of CD8+ T cells from PBMCs. Receptors were obtained from a human donor in good health (CMV status not recorded). Some clones in this sample may be carry-over from other donors' samples.

This clonotype occurred once. Given a much more abundant clone one base away, this may be a read error. The chain carries TRBV7-2 and TRBJ1-5; no clear D. The CDR3 runs to 16 residues. Germline-derived CDR1 and CDR2 are SGHTA and FQGNSA. The CDR3 DNA reads TGTGCCAACAGCCTATATTTGGGAGGTAGCAATCAGCCCCAGCATTTT. It specifies CANSLYLGGSNQPQHF.

In its sample, this clonotype was seen many times. V is TRBV7-8 and J is TRBJ2-2; TRBD1 aligns across 9 bases. Germline V gene lookup returns CDR1 SGHVS and CDR2 FQNEAQ. With 7 bases clipped from V and 7 bases from J, the junction kept 22 bases outside the gene matches. CDR3 length equals 19 residues. CDR3 loop: CASINRRPGQGIRGGELFF. The CDR3 DNA is TGTGCCAGCATCAACAGAAGACCGGGACAGGGTATTCGTGGCGGGGAGCTGTTTTTT.

Points on this clonotype: This may be a read error: a much more frequent sequence differs by one nucleotide. V is TRBV12-3 or TRBV12-4 and J is TRBJ2-3, with TRBD1 identical over 7 bases. CDR3 size: 17 residues. The chain's CDR3 is CANSSGNRGKGTDTQYF. In DNA, the CDR3 is TGTGCCAACAGTTCGGGGAACAGGGGCAAAGGCACAGATACGCAGTATTTT.

The chain recombines TRBV7-9 with TRBJ2-4; the match to TRBD1 covers 10 bases. The CDR3 has 15 residues. J gave up 5 bases and V 4 bases, and 5 bases lay outside the gene matches. Germline lookup yields CDR1 SEHNR and CDR2 FQNEAQ (reference sequence). CDR3 region: CASSWAGTGENIQYF. The CDR3 DNA reads TGTGCCAGCAGCTGGGCCGGGACAGGGGAAAACATTCAGTACTTC. Full variable domain (remainder filled in from reference TRBV7-9 and TRBJ2-4): DTGVSQNPRHKITKRGQNVTFRCDPISEHNRLYWYRQTLGQGPEFLTYFQNEAQLEKSRLLSDRFSAERPKGSFSTLEIQRTEQGDSAMYLCASSWAGTGENIQYFGAGTRLSVL.

As to this clonotype: A read error may explain this, as a much larger clone is one base away. The chain links TRBV6-2 or TRBV6-3 to TRBJ2-1; no reliable D call. This CDR3 is 13 amino acids long. Germline V CDR1 and CDR2: MNHEY, SVGEGT. This CDR3 is CVSSYGSYNEQFF. The CDR3 region has the DNA TGTGTCAGCAGTTACGGCTCCTACAATGAGCAGTTCTTC.